This TCR beta chain appears in the sequencing data of a study of shared clonotypes between healthy human individuals. V was cut by 2 bases and J by 7 bases, with 15 bases left in between. The CDR3 loop spans 15 amino acids. Germline loops: CDR1 MGHRA, CDR2 YSYEKL. The data were produced by immunoSEQ multiplex PCR, yet TCRdb's version contains in-frame clones alone and is incomplete. The sample has 1.6 million or so clones, roughly 96% seen once. The receptor was isolated from a man aged 25-45 years in good health. Sequenced sample: naive CD4+ T cells sorted from blood. As for subset: CD45RA+ positively selected. The chain employs TRBV4-1 and TRBJ2-1; no clear D. CDR3 nucleotide sequence: TGCGCCAGCAGCCAACCCCTGGCCCGCACAAATGAGCAGTTCTTC. It specifies CASSQPLARTNEQFF.